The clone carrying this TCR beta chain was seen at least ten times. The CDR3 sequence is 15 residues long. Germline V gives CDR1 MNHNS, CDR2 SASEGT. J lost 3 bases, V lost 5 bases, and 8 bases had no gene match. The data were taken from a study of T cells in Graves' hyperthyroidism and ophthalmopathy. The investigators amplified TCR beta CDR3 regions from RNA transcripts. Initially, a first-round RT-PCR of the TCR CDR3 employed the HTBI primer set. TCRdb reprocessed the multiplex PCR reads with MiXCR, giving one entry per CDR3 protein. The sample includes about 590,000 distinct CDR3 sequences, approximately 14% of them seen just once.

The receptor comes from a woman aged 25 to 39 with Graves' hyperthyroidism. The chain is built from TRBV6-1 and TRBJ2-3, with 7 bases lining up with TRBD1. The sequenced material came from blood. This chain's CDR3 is CASSSRDRFTDTQYF. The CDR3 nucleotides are TGTGCCAGCAGTTCCCGGGACAGATTTACAGATACGCAGTATTTT.